This entry features one TCR beta chain sequence. The antigen remains undetermined. This sample was included in a study of T-cell memory formation after mild COVID-19. Background on the study: Each donor largely had its own TCR clusters. Study-level points and caveats: Contracting CD4+ clones were located mainly in CM and EM, and CD8+ clones in EMRA. Researchers found some responding clones in pre-infection memory, a sign that cross-reactive memory joined. Contracting clones, day 15 to 85, had balanced CD4/CD8, and later expanders favored CD4+.

Each CDR3 protein gets one entry after TCRdb re-called the 5' RACE reads with MiXCR. There are approximately 490,000 distinct CDR3 sequences in the sample; around 21% occur only once, and around 13% lies in the top ten. Germline-derived CDR1 and CDR2 are SGDLS and YYNGEE. J was trimmed by 2 bases and V by 7 bases; bases with no gene match: 13. The CDR3 loop spans 16 amino acids. The chain couples TRBV9 to TRBJ2-5; 8 bases match TRBD1. Material for sequencing was PBMCs or a T cell subset sorted from them (not recorded which). The sequence was obtained from an adult woman who had mild COVID-19 (a few samples of this study predate the infection). Cell type and time point are not known. CDR3 sequence reads: CASSAVGQGLQETQYF. In DNA, the CDR3 is TGTGCCAGCTCAGCGGTCGGACAGGGTCTACAAGAGACCCAGTACTTC.